The rows below give T cell receptor beta chains drawn from one sample of a study of molecular identifiers for immune sequencing clone quantification. TCRdb reprocessed the PCR reads via MiXCR and lists one record per CDR3 protein. The table shows about 320,000 distinct CDR3 sequences, with 20% to 25% occurring only once. Sequencing was carried out using naive CD8+ T cells from blood, with Jurkat cell RNA spiked in. These receptors were taken from a human donor in good health. Some libraries in this study had Jurkat cell RNA spiked in. The CDR3 runs from the conserved cysteine through the conserved F or W. A D gene is named only where the DNA matches it firmly. Clone size is stated in some rows and not others, as once, few, many or a class when expanded.

j_gene	abundance	v_gene	d_gene	CDR3aa	CDR3nt
TRBJ2-7	many	TRBV7-9	NA	CASSAYSSYEQYF	TGTGCCAGCAGCGCCTACAGTTCCTACGAGCAGTACTTC
TRBJ2-7	NA	TRBV5-6	TRBD2	CASSSGTSHYEQYF	TGTGCCAGCAGCTCCGGGACTAGTCACTACGAGCAGTACTTC
TRBJ2-3	NA	TRBV6-2/TRBV6-3	NA	CASSYLVTDTRYF	TGTGCCAGCAGTTACCTAGTGACAGATACGCGGTATTTT
TRBJ2-2	many	TRBV7-2	NA	CASSSIGELFF	TGTGCCAGCAGCTCGATCGGGGAGCTGTTTTTT
TRBJ2-1	many	TRBV7-8	TRBD2	CASSLGGLAPRSNEQFF	TGTGCCAGCAGCTTAGGCGGACTAGCGCCCCGATCGAATGAGCAGTTCTTC
TRBJ2-3	NA	TRBV14	NA	CASSQEDARDTQYF	TGTGCCAGCAGCCAAGAGGACGCCCGGGATACGCAGTATTTT
TRBJ2-7	many	TRBV5-1	NA	CASSSAPSYEQYF	TGCGCCAGCAGCTCCGCGCCGTCCTACGAGCAGTACTTC
TRBJ2-5	NA	TRBV7-9	NA	CASSLALKDQETQYF	TGTGCCAGCAGCTTAGCCCTCAAGGACCAAGAGACCCAATACTTC
TRBJ1-1	few	TRBV11-2	NA	CASRRGENTEAFF	TGTGCCAGCCGTAGGGGTGAGAACACTGAAGCTTTCTTT
TRBJ2-3	NA	TRBV20-1	NA	CSASRTGAWGDTDTQYF	TGCAGTGCTAGCAGAACTGGGGCGTGGGGGGACACAGATACGCAGTATTTT
TRBJ1-1	many	TRBV20-1	TRBD1	CSAALDRQGKNTEAFF	TGCAGTGCTGCATTAGACCGACAGGGTAAAAACACTGAAGCTTTCTTT
TRBJ2-5	few	TRBV11-2	TRBD2	CASSLAGGRSQETQYF	TGTGCCAGCAGCCTAGCGGGGGGGCGATCCCAAGAGACCCAGTACTTC
TRBJ2-7	many	TRBV7-9	NA	CASSTPGPSYEQYF	TGTGCCAGCAGCACCCCGGGACCATCCTACGAGCAGTACTTC
TRBJ2-7	many	TRBV12-3/TRBV12-4	NA	CASSSTTARNEQYF	TGTGCCAGCAGTTCCACGACAGCTCGGAACGAGCAGTACTTC
TRBJ1-1	many	TRBV28	TRBD1	CASSRQGASTEAFF	TGTGCCAGCAGTCGACAGGGGGCGAGTACTGAAGCTTTCTTT
TRBJ2-7	many	TRBV4-1	NA	CASSQAQAYEQYF	TGCGCCAGCAGCCAAGCCCAGGCCTACGAGCAGTACTTC